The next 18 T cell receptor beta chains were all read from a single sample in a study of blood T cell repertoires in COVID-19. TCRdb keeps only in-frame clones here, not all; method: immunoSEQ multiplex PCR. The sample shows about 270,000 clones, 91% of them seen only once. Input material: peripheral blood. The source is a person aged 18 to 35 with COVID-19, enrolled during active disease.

CDR3 bases: TGCGCCAGCAGCTTGGCAGGGACAGGGGACTTAGCTTTCTTT. It is translated as CASSLAGTGDLAFF. This rearrangement joins TRBV5-1 to TRBJ1-1; TRBD1 agrees at 10 bases. Per germline, CDR1 SGHRS and CDR2 YFSETQ. With 0 bases clipped from V and 10 bases from J, the junction kept 6 bases outside the gene matches. The CDR3 is 14 amino acids. Looking up the rest from reference TRBV5-1 and TRBJ1-1 gives the full variable domain: KAGVTQTPRYLIKTRGQQVTLSCSPISGHRSVSWYQQTPGQGLQFLFEYFSETQRNKGNFPGRFSGRQFSNSRSEMNVSTLELGDSALYLCASSLAGTGDLAFFGQGTRLTVV.

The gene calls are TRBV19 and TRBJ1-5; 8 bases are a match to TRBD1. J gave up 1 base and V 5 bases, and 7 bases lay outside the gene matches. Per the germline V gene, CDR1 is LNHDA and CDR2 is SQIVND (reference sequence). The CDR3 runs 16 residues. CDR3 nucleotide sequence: TGTGCCAGTAGTGTGACAGGGGTTTCAAGCAATCAGCCCCAGCATTTT. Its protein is CASSVTGVSSNQPQHF.

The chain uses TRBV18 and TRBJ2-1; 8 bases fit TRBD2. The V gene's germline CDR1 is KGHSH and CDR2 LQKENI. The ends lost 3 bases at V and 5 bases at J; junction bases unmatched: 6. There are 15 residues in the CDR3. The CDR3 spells CASSPGLGVHNEQFF. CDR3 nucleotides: TGTGCCAGCTCACCGGGACTAGGAGTTCACAATGAGCAGTTCTTC. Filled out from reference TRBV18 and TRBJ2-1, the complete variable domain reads NAGVMQNPRHLVRRRGQEARLRCSPMKGHSHVYWYRQLPEEGLKFMVYLQKENIIDESGMPKERFSAEFPKEGPSILRIQQVVRGDSAAYFCASSPGLGVHNEQFFGPGTRLTVL.

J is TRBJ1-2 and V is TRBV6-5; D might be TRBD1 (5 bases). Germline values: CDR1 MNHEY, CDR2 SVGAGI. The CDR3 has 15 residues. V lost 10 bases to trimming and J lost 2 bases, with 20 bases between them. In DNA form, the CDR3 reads TGTGCCACCCCCAGCCCAGGGCTTGGGAACTATGGCTACACCTTC. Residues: CATPSPGLGNYGYTF.

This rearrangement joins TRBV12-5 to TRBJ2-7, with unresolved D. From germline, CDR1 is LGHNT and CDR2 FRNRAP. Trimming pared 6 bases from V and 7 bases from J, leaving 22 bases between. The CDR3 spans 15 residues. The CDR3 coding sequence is TGTGCTAGTGGGAGAGTGGGCAGTACCATACGGGAGCAGTACTTC. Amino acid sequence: CASGRVGSTIREQYF.

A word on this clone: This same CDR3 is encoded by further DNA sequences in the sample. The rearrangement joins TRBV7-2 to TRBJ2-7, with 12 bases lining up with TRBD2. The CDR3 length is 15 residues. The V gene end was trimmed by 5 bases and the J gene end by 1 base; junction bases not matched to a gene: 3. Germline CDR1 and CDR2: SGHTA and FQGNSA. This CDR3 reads CASSPTSGSSYEQYF. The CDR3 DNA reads TGTGCCAGCAGCCCGACTAGCGGGAGTTCCTACGAGCAGTACTTC.

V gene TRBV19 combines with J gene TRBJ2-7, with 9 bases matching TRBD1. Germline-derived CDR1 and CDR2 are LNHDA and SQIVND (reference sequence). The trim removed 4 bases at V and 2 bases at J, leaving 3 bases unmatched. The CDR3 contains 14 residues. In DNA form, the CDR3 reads TGTGCCAGTAGTACCGGGACAGGGCCCTACGAGCAGTACTTC. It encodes CASSTGTGPYEQYF.

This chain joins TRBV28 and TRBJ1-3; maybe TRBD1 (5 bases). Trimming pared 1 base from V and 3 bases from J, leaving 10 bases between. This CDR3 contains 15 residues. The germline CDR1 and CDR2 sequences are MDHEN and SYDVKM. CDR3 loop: CASSLLGVIGNTIYF. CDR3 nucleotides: TGTGCCAGCAGTTTATTAGGGGTGATTGGAAACACCATATATTTT.

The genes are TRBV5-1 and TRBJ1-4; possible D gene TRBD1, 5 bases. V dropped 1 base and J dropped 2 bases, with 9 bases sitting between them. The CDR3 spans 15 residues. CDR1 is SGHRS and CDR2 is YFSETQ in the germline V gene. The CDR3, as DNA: TGCGCCAGCAGCTTGTTGGGGGGGACTAATGAAAAACTGTTTTTT. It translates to CASSLLGGTNEKLFF.

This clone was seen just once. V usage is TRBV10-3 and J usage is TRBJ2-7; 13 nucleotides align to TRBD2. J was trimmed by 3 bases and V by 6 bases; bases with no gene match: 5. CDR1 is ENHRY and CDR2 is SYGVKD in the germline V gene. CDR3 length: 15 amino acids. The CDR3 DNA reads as TGTGCCATCAGCGTTCGACTAGCGGGAGGCTACGAGCAGTACTTC. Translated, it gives CAISVRLAGGYEQYF.

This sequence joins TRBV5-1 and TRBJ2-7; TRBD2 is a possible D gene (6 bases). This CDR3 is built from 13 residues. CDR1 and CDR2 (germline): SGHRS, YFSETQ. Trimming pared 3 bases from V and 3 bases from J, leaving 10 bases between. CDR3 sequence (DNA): TGCGCCAGCAGCTCGGGGACTTACTACGAGCAGTACTTC. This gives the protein CASSSGTYYEQYF.

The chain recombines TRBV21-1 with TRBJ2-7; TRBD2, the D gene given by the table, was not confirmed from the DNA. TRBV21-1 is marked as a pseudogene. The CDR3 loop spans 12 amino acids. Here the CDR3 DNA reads TGTGCCAGCAGCAAAGCCCCTTACGAGCAGTACTTC. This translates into CASSKAPYEQYF.

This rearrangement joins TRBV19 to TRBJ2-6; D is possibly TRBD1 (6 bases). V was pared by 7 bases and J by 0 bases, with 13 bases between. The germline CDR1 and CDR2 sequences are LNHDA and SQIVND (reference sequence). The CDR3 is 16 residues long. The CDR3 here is CASTGTSFSGANVLTF. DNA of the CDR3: TGTGCCAGTACCGGGACAAGTTTCTCTGGGGCCAACGTCCTGACTTTC. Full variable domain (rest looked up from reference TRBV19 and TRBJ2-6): DGGITQSPKYLFRKEGQNVTLSCEQNLNHDAMYWYRQDPGQGLRLIYYSQIVNDFQKGDIAEGYSVSREKKESFPLTVTSAQKNPTAFYLCASTGTSFSGANVLTFGAGSRLTVL.

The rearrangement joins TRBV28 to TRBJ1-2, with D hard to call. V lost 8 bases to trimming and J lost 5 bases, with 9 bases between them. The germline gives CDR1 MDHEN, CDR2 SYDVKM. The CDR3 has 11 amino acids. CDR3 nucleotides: TGTGCCAGCCATTCCGGTTATGGCTACACCTTC. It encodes CASHSGYGYTF.

The DNA for the CDR3 is TGTGCCAGCAGCCCGCCCGGGACATCTTGGCCCCAGCATTTT. Translated, it gives CASSPPGTSWPQHF. The V gene is TRBV6-5, the J gene TRBJ1-5; D perhaps matches TRBD1 (6 bases). The CDR3 covers 14 residues. The V gene's germline CDR1 is MNHEY and CDR2 SVGAGI. The V end was cut by 6 bases, the J end by 9 bases, with 18 bases between.

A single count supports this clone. CDR3 sequence: CASSSRWGSGRSPDTQYF. In DNA form, the CDR3 reads TGTGCCAGCAGCTCGCGCTGGGGTAGCGGGAGGTCTCCGGATACGCAGTATTTT. The V and J genes are TRBV13 and TRBJ2-3, with TRBD2 identical over 10 bases. This CDR3 contains 18 residues. Germline lookup yields CDR1 PRHDT and CDR2 FYEKMQ (reference sequence). The V and J ends lost 4 bases and 6 bases, in that order; junction bases with no gene match: 16.

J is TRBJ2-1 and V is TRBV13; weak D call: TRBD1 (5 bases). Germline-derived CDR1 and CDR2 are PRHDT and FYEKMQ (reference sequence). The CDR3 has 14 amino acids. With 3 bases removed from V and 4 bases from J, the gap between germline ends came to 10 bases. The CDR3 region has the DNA TGTGCCAGCAGCTTCTCCAGGGTTTACAATGAGCAGTTCTTC. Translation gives CASSFSRVYNEQFF.

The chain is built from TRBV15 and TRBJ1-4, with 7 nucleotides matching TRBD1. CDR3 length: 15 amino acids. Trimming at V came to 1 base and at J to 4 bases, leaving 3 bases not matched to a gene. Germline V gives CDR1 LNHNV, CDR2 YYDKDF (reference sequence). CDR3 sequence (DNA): TGTGCCACCAGCAGAGTCGGGACAGTTAATGAAAAACTGTTTTTT. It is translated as CATSRVGTVNEKLFF. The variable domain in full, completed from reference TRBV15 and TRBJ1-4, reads DAMVIQNPRYQVTQFGKPVTLSCSQTLNHNVMYWYQQKSSQAPKLLFHYYDKDFNNEADTPDNFQSRRPNTSFCFLDIRSPGLGDTAMYLCATSRVGTVNEKLFFGSGTQLSVL.